The clone carrying this TCR beta chain was found a few times. What it binds is unknown. This entry comes from a study of shared clonotypes between healthy human individuals. Broader study findings: Few donors restricted represented genetic and exposure-history diversity.

The V end lost 6 bases, the J end lost 7 bases, and 14 bases lay between the germline ends. The CDR3 is 12 amino acids. The V gene's germline CDR1 is SGHKS and CDR2 YYEKEE (reference sequence). Libraries were prepared by immunoSEQ multiplex PCR; TCRdb keeps only in-frame clonotypes and omits some of them. The data contain 2 million to 2.5 million clones, 90% to 95% of them singletons. The clonotype originates from a man aged 18-30 years in good health. This rearrangement joins TRBV5-5 to TRBJ2-7, with D uncertain. The sequenced sample was naive CD4+ T cells sorted from blood. The sample's subset: CD45RA+ positively selected. CDR3 region: CASTPRVGEQYF. The CDR3 bases are TGTGCCAGCACCCCAAGGGTCGGAGAGCAGTACTTC.